Below, 19 T cell receptor beta chains from the same sample are listed, as sequenced in a study of low-dose radiotherapy and immunotherapy resistance in tumors (dated by TCRdb to between 2021 and 2024). First-strand cDNA was synthesized using Superscript III and a set of TRAV- and TRBV-specific primers, so that both TCRalpha and TCRbeta chains were covered. TCRs were amplified with Phusion for around 20 PCR cycles, with a constant-region primer paired with the adapter attached to the V primers. The raw public data were reprocessed by TCRdb itself: fastp quality trimming at Q25, MiXCR clonotype calling, in-frame beta chains only. CDR3 protein sequences are deduplicated, and each keeps its most common genes and DNA. Counted in this sample were under 9,500 distinct CDR3 sequences; 75% to 85% of them appeared once. The top ten constitute 5% to 6.5% of the sample. All receptors derive from a human donor with advanced metastatic prostate, ovarian, gallbladder or colorectal cancer (not recorded which). This table probably holds off-target reads from a library built for another chain.

Only a few counts were recorded for this clonotype. The conserved closing phenylalanine or tryptophan is absent in this CDR3, likely reflecting a read error. The limits of the CDR3 on the DNA are not certain, so only TCRdb's listed CDR3 is given. The chain links TRBV6-6 to TRBJ1-4; the table assigns TRBD1, which was not confirmed against the DNA. Ends included, the CDR3 has 9 residues. CDR1 and CDR2 from the germline V gene are MNHNY and SVGAGI (reference sequence). The CDR3 loop reads CASSYPQGG.

The rearrangement links TRBV4-3 to TRBJ1-1; 8 bases fit TRBD1. This CDR3 contains 18 residues. CDR1 is LGHNA and CDR2 is YSLEER in the germline V gene. J lost 4 bases, V lost 3 bases, and 16 bases had no gene match. The CDR3 region is CASSHPKMQGARGTEAFF. For the CDR3, the DNA is TGCGCCAGCAGCCACCCCAAAATGCAGGGGGCCCGGGGCACTGAAGCTTTCTTT.

The chain is built from TRBV30 and TRBJ2-6; D unresolved. The CDR3 loop spans 13 amino acids. V lost 0 bases and J lost 3, with 3 bases in between. Germline values: CDR1 GTSNPN, CDR2 SVGIG (reference sequence). CDR3 sequence reads: CAWSVGGANVLTF. In DNA, the CDR3 is TGTGCCTGGAGTGTGGGTGGGGCCAACGTCCTGACTTTC.

This clonotype was seen a single time. J is TRBJ2-2 and V is TRBV5-6; 8 positions match TRBD2. The CDR3 contains 15 residues. The germline V gene encodes CDR1 SGHDT and CDR2 YYEEEE. V lost 0 bases, J lost 6 bases, and 4 bases stayed unmatched. The CDR3, as DNA: TGTGCCAGCAGCTTGGTAGCGGGGACACCCGGGGAGCTGTTTTTT. It yields the protein CASSLVAGTPGELFF.

A few counts support this clonotype. The V call is TRBV24-1, the J call TRBJ2-5; no definite D call. This CDR3 is 12 amino acids long. The V gene's germline CDR1 is KGHDR and CDR2 SFDVKD. V lost 8 bases, J lost 5 bases, and 11 bases lay in between. This chain's CDR3 is CATKDEGETQYF. In nucleotides, the CDR3 is TGTGCCACCAAGGACGAAGGGGAGACCCAGTACTTC.

This clonotype was observed a single time. This chain links TRBV2 with TRBJ2-7; 7 positions agree with TRBD2. Germline V lookup: CDR1 SNHLY, CDR2 FYNNEI. The V segment lost 7 bases and the J segment 6 bases; nucleotides outside the gene matches: 9. This CDR3 contains 13 residues. The CDR3 region has the DNA TGTGCCAGCACGCGGACTAGTACTGTCGAGCAGTACTTC. Its translation: CASTRTSTVEQYF.

The chain has TRBV20-1 and TRBJ2-7, with D possibly being TRBD1 or TRBD2 (6 bases each). Germline-derived CDR1 and CDR2 are DFQATT and SNEGSKA (reference sequence). This CDR3 spans 12 amino acids. The V and J ends lost 2 bases and 4 bases respectively, with 9 bases between them. The CDR3 nucleotides read TGCAGTGCTAGAAGGGGGGAATACGAGCAGTACTTC. It is translated as CSARRGEYEQYF.

This clonotype was counted only a few times. The chain employs TRBV11-2 and TRBJ2-1; tentative D call: TRBD1 (5 bases). Germline CDR1 and CDR2: SGHAT and FQNNGV. The CDR3 length is 15 residues. V lost 8 bases to trimming and J lost 4 bases, with 18 bases between them. The CDR3, as DNA: TGTGCCAGCGTTGACACAGGTCGAGGTTACAATGAGCAGTTCTTC. This gives the protein CASVDTGRGYNEQFF.

A word on this clonotype: Mismatch with germline at one junction end may stem from a read error. The DNA of the CDR3 is TGTGCCAGCAGCCTTGGACGGCAGGAACACTACACCTTC. It translates to CASSLGRQEHYTF. V usage is TRBV4-1 and J usage is TRBJ1-2; no clear D. From germline, CDR1 is MGHRA and CDR2 YSYEKL. CDR3 length equals 13 residues.

The chain links TRBV7-3 to TRBJ1-2; D is unresolved. V was clipped by 1 base and J by 3 bases, with 6 bases between them. The CDR3 length is 13 residues. CDR1 and CDR2 from the germline V gene are SGHTA and FQGTGA. CDR3 residues: CASSLKADYGYTF. The CDR3 DNA reads as TGTGCCAGCAGCTTAAAAGCGGACTATGGCTACACCTTC.

The chain links TRBV4-1 to TRBJ2-7; 13 bases fit TRBD2. Germline CDR1 is MGHRA and CDR2 is YSYEKL. V gave up 4 bases and J gave up 6 bases; unmatched junction bases: 3. The length of the CDR3 is 14 residues. The CDR3, as DNA: TGCGCCAGCAGCCCCCGACTAGCGGGGGGCGAGCAGTACTTC. Protein: CASSPRLAGGEQYF.

The V call is TRBV20-1, the J call TRBJ2-3, with TRBD2 matching 10 bases. The length of the CDR3 is 14 residues. CDR1 is DFQATT and CDR2 is SNEGSKA in the germline V gene (reference sequence). V lost 6 bases, J lost 5 bases, and 8 bases stayed unmatched. CDR3 region: CSALLAGARDTQYF. The CDR3 nucleotides read TGCAGTGCGCTTCTAGCGGGGGCCCGAGATACGCAGTATTTT.

The V gene is TRBV5-4, the J gene TRBJ1-1; D remains ambiguous. The V end lost 6 bases, the J end lost 1 base, and 16 bases lay between the germline ends. The CDR3 is 15 amino acids. Germline lookup yields CDR1 SGHNT and CDR2 YYREEE (reference sequence). The CDR3 coding sequence is TGTGCCAGCAACCTACCGGGCCGCGGGAACACTGAAGCTTTCTTT. Translation gives CASNLPGRGNTEAFF.

The chain uses TRBV3-1 and TRBJ2-2; D is possibly TRBD1 (6 bases). Trimming removed 4 bases from V and 3 bases from J, with 15 bases in between. Germline V gene data show CDR1 as LGHDT and CDR2 as YNNKEL (reference sequence). CDR3 length equals 16 residues. The DNA of the CDR3 is TGTGCCAGCAGCCCCTCTGGGGGCCTAGACACCGGGGAGCTGTTTTTT. It encodes CASSPSGGLDTGELFF.

The J gene is TRBJ2-7, the V gene TRBV5-4; D is possibly TRBD2 (7 bases). V lost 4 bases and J lost 2, with 13 bases in between. CDR1 is SGHNT and CDR2 is YYREEE in the germline V gene (reference sequence). This CDR3 region has 14 residues. In nucleotides, the CDR3 is TGTGCCAGCAGCCGGGGCGGGGGCCCCTACGAGCAGTACTTC. Residues: CASSRGGGPYEQYF.

V gene TRBV4-1 combines with J gene TRBJ2-2, with a possible D match to TRBD2 (5 bases). The CDR3 is made up of 15 amino acids. Germline CDR1 MGHRA, CDR2 YSYEKL. V dropped 0 bases and J dropped 1 base, with 6 bases sitting between them. This chain's CDR3 is CASSQDGGNTGELFF. The DNA for the CDR3 is TGCGCCAGCAGCCAAGATGGAGGGAACACCGGGGAGCTGTTTTTT.

V and J are TRBV7-3 and TRBJ1-1; TRBD1 is a possible D gene (5 bases). Trimming removed 4 bases at V and 4 bases at J, with 7 bases between. The germline V gene encodes CDR1 SGHTA and CDR2 FQGTGA. The CDR3 extends over 12 amino acids. The DNA for the CDR3 is TGTGCCAGCAGCTCGGGGGGCACTGAAGCTTTCTTT. It is translated as CASSSGGTEAFF.

This chain uses TRBV11-2 with TRBJ2-5, with D hard to call. CDR1 SGHAT and CDR2 FQNNGV come from the germline V gene. V lost 5 bases and J lost 5, with 9 bases in between. The CDR3 has 12 amino acids. The CDR3 coding sequence is TGTGCCAGCAGCCCACTGCTGGAGACCCAGTACTTC. Translation: CASSPLLETQYF.

This clonotype has a handful of counts. V and J are TRBV29-1 and TRBJ2-3; possibly TRBD1 for D (6 bases). The CDR3 extends over 13 amino acids. Germline V gene lookup returns CDR1 SQVTM and CDR2 ANQGSEA. Trimming shortened V by 6 bases and J by 0 bases, and 10 bases separated the two germline ends. CDR3 coding DNA: TGCAGCGTCAACAGGGACAGCACAGATACGCAGTATTTT. It yields the protein CSVNRDSTDTQYF.